The 29 T cell receptor beta chains in this list originate from one sample, sequenced in a study of T cell responses to AZD1222 COVID-19 vaccine (dated by TCRdb to about 2021). The library was produced with the immunoSEQ multiplex PCR assay. In TCRdb, the immuneACCESS table is reduced to in-frame sequences with V and J assigned. These tables do not hold every clone; where another copy was compared, an unresolved V gene accounts for under half, and the others remain unexplained. The sample table holds over 150,000 clones, of which about 87% were seen once. Under 7.5% of the sample is held by the ten biggest clonotypes. The sample's time point, from its label and the paper: baseline before first vaccination. Material: peripheral blood, obtained on day 0 of AZD1222 vaccination. Receptor source: an adult in good health.

The V gene is TRBV28, the J gene TRBJ1-2, with 9 bases identical to TRBD1. The CDR3 has 18 amino acids. J was trimmed by 4 bases and V by 5 bases; bases with no gene match: 17. Germline lookup yields CDR1 MDHEN and CDR2 SYDVKM. The CDR3 DNA reads TGTGCCAGCAGTCCTTCTCCGGGACAGGGTTTTTTTGCCTATGGCTACACCTTC. This sequence encodes CASSPSPGQGFFAYGYTF.

The chain joins TRBV5-6 to TRBJ2-5, with D perhaps TRBD2 (5 bases). This CDR3 has 13 residues. Germline-derived CDR1 and CDR2 are SGHDT and YYEEEE. V was clipped by 0 bases and J by 5 bases, with 8 bases between them. CDR3 sequence reads: CASSLAGLETQYF. The CDR3 DNA sequence: TGTGCCAGCAGCTTGGCGGGGTTGGAGACCCAGTACTTC.

J is TRBJ2-7 and V is TRBV24-1; D uncertain. V lost 4 bases to trimming and J lost 4 bases, with 10 bases between them. From germline, CDR1 is KGHDR and CDR2 SFDVKD. This CDR3 spans 13 amino acids. The CDR3 sequence: CATSDLNNYEQYF. In DNA, the CDR3 is TGTGCCACCAGTGACCTGAACAATTACGAGCAGTACTTC.

In the case of this clone: This specimen includes other DNA sequences encoding the same CDR3. The chain recombines TRBV5-1 with TRBJ2-7, with 9 bases fitting TRBD2. The germline CDR1 and CDR2 sequences are SGHRS and YFSETQ. J gave up 0 bases and V 4 bases, and 11 bases lay outside the gene matches. The CDR3 loop spans 17 amino acids. CDR3 loop: CASSPAGGGGASYEQYF. For the CDR3, the DNA is TGCGCCAGCAGCCCCGCGGGGGGCGGGGGGGCCTCCTACGAGCAGTACTTC.

CDR3 loop: CASSPTTTAEQYF. Written as DNA, the CDR3 is TGTGCCAGCAGTCCGACAACGACGGCCGAGCAGTACTTC. The chain is built from TRBV6-5 and TRBJ2-7, with D unresolved. This CDR3 is 13 amino acids long. Germline V lookup: CDR1 MNHEY, CDR2 SVGAGI. Trimming left V 5 bases short and J 6 bases short, with 14 bases between.

This chain links TRBV19 with TRBJ1-2; weak D call: TRBD1 (5 bases). CDR3 size: 14 residues. The germline V and J ends were trimmed by 6 bases and 7 bases, with 18 bases remaining between them. Germline loops: CDR1 LNHDA, CDR2 SQIVND (reference sequence). CDR3 sequence: CASSHLPGKGGYTF. Here the CDR3 DNA reads TGTGCCAGTAGCCATCTGCCAGGGAAGGGTGGCTACACCTTC.

The rearrangement uses TRBV27 and TRBJ1-6; 9 positions agree with TRBD1. Losses at the gene ends were 5 bases for V and 6 bases for J; bases not matched to a gene: 8. The CDR3 has 16 residues. CDR1 MNHEY and CDR2 SMNVEV come from the germline V gene (reference sequence). The DNA for the CDR3 is TGTGCCAGCAGTGCAAAGACAGGGGGTTTTAATTCACCCCTCCACTTT. Its protein is CASSAKTGGFNSPLHF.

V usage is TRBV30 and J usage is TRBJ1-4; D remains unclear. The CDR3 totals 14 residues. The germline V and J ends were trimmed by 0 bases and 2 bases, with 7 bases remaining between them. The germline gives CDR1 GTSNPN, CDR2 SVGIG (reference sequence). For the CDR3, the DNA is TGTGCCTGGAGTGTGGGCAGTACTAATGAAAAACTGTTTTTT. This gives the protein CAWSVGSTNEKLFF.

This clone was counted a single time. The CDR3, as DNA: TGCGCCAGCAGCTTGGCCACGGACCTGCGCACAGATACGCAGTATTTT. Residues: CASSLATDLRTDTQYF. The genes are TRBV5-1 and TRBJ2-3; no reliable D call. The CDR3 totals 16 residues. Trimming cost V 0 bases and J 1 base, with 12 bases left between them. Germline CDR1 is SGHRS and CDR2 is YFSETQ.

The chain employs TRBV29-1 and TRBJ2-2; TRBD2 agrees at 9 bases. Germline V gene sequence: CDR1 SQVTM, CDR2 ANQGSEA. With V trimmed by 7 bases and J by 2 bases, 2 bases remained unmatched. CDR3 length: 13 residues. CDR3 bases: TGCAGCGCGGGACTAGCTAACACCGGGGAGCTGTTTTTT. Amino acids: CSAGLANTGELFF.

V gene TRBV6-6 combines with J gene TRBJ1-6; weak D call: TRBD1 (5 bases). V lost 7 bases and J 9 bases, leaving 19 bases between the germline ends. Germline V lookup: CDR1 MNHNY, CDR2 SVGAGI (reference sequence). The CDR3 sequence is 15 residues long. CDR3 in amino acids: CASTPQGGSGSPLHF. The CDR3 coding sequence is TGTGCCAGCACCCCCCAGGGAGGCTCGGGTTCACCCCTCCACTTT.

V gene TRBV9 combines with J gene TRBJ2-7; D unclear. V lost 0 bases to trimming and J lost 1 base, with 11 bases between them. The V gene's germline CDR1 is SGDLS and CDR2 YYNGEE. This CDR3 contains 15 residues. The CDR3 bases are TGTGCCAGCAGCGTAGAAATAGGATGGTCCTACGAGCAGTACTTC. Encoded protein: CASSVEIGWSYEQYF.

This clone was seen just once. CDR3 sequence: CASKTTGGRTQYF. The CDR3 bases are TGTGCCAGCAAAACGACAGGGGGGAGAACCCAGTACTTC. The V and J genes are TRBV7-2 and TRBJ2-5; TRBD1 aligns across 9 bases. From germline, CDR1 is SGHTA and CDR2 FQGNSA. CDR3 length equals 13 residues. V shed 7 bases and J 8 bases; nucleotides not matched to a gene: 8.

The chain combines TRBV9 with TRBJ1-3, with 7 bases matching TRBD1. V lost 0 bases to trimming and J lost 2 bases; unmatched junction nucleotides: 5. The germline V gene encodes CDR1 SGDLS and CDR2 YYNGEE. The CDR3 runs 16 residues. CDR3 residues: CASSVGAGGTGNTIYF. In nucleotides, the CDR3 is TGTGCCAGCAGCGTAGGGGCAGGGGGTACTGGAAACACCATATATTTT.

This chain uses TRBV28 with TRBJ1-4; TRBD1 matches at 9 bases. The junction had 2 bases not matched to a gene; V was cut back by 5 bases and J by 1 base. Per germline, CDR1 MDHEN and CDR2 SYDVKM. The CDR3 sequence is 15 residues long. For the CDR3, the DNA is TGTGCCAGCAGTCCGGGACAGGGAACTAATGAAAAACTGTTTTTT. It yields the protein CASSPGQGTNEKLFF. Full variable domain (remainder filled in from reference TRBV28 and TRBJ1-4): DVKVTQSSRYLVKRTGEKVFLECVQDMDHENMFWYRQDPGLGLRLIYFSYDVKMKEKGDIPEGYSVSREKKERFSLILESASTNQTSMYLCASSPGQGTNEKLFFGSGTQLSVL.

This sequence joins TRBV3-1 (or the pseudogene TRBV3-2) and TRBJ1-2, with 11 bases identical to TRBD1. Per germline, CDR1 LGHDT and CDR2 YNNKEL (reference sequence). The CDR3 is 14 residues long. The trim removed 4 bases at V and 9 bases at J, leaving 7 bases unmatched. In DNA form, the CDR3 reads TGTGCCAGCAGCCCAAGGACAGGGGGCGTTCGCTACACCTTC. This encodes CASSPRTGGVRYTF.

CDR3 sequence: CASNTVDGLVGYTF. DNA of the CDR3: TGTGCCAGCAACACCGTGGACGGACTGGTTGGCTACACCTTC. The rearrangement joins TRBV28 to TRBJ1-2; D uncertain. Germline CDR1 is MDHEN and CDR2 is SYDVKM. Trimming removed 7 bases from V and 7 bases from J, with 19 bases in between. The CDR3 is made up of 14 amino acids.

The chain recombines TRBV6-2 or TRBV6-3 with TRBJ2-3, with 10 bases fitting TRBD2. Trimming cost V 6 bases and J 3 bases; bases outside gene matches: 6. This CDR3 has 15 amino acids. Germline V gene sequence: CDR1 MNHEY, CDR2 SVGEGT. CDR3 residues: CASSSSSGSTDTQYF. DNA for the CDR3: TGTGCCAGCAGCTCGTCTAGCGGGAGTACAGATACGCAGTATTTT.

The chain couples TRBV5-1 to TRBJ2-3; tentatively, D is TRBD1 (6 bases). Between the trimmed V and J ends, which lost 3 bases and 1 base, there was a span of 27 bases. The CDR3 length is 20 residues. Germline values: CDR1 SGHRS, CDR2 YFSETQ. For the CDR3, the DNA is TGCGCCAGCAGCTCCGGAACAGGGAACGCACTCAGTTCCCGCACAGATACGCAGTATTTT. It specifies CASSSGTGNALSSRTDTQYF.

The chain uses TRBV19 and TRBJ1-5, with a possible D match to TRBD1 (5 bases). This CDR3 has 13 amino acids. Germline CDR1 reads LNHDA; CDR2 reads SQIVND (reference sequence). V was cut by 5 bases and J by 5 bases, with 10 bases left in between. This CDR3 reads CASSVQVDQPQHF. The CDR3 DNA reads TGTGCCAGTAGTGTACAGGTCGATCAGCCCCAGCATTTT.

The rearrangement links TRBV9 to TRBJ1-1; the D gene is possibly TRBD1 (6 bases). V was clipped by 0 bases and J by 5 bases, with 14 bases between them. From germline, CDR1 is SGDLS and CDR2 YYNGEE. The CDR3 contains 15 residues. The CDR3 loop is CASSVGARGRTEAFF. The CDR3 DNA sequence: TGTGCCAGCAGCGTAGGGGCCAGGGGAAGGACTGAAGCTTTCTTT. The variable domain in full, completed from reference TRBV9 and TRBJ1-1, reads DSGVTQTPKHLITATGQRVTLRCSPRSGDLSVYWYQQSLDQGLQFLIQYYNGEERAKGNILERFSAQQFPDLHSELNLSSLELGDSALYFCASSVGARGRTEAFFGQGTRLTVV.

This clone was counted a single time. The chain recombines TRBV3-1 (or the pseudogene TRBV3-2) with TRBJ1-2; possibly TRBD1 for D (5 bases). This CDR3 region has 14 residues. V was shortened by 0 bases and J by 4 bases, with 9 bases between the two germline ends. Germline V gene data show CDR1 as LGHDT and CDR2 as YNNKEL (reference sequence). The CDR3 nucleotides read TGTGCCAGCAGCCAAGATCGGAGGGGCTATGGCTACACCTTC. Translation: CASSQDRRGYGYTF.

Here the CDR3 DNA reads TGTGCCACCAGCTCTCCGGGGGAAAACATTCAGTACTTC. Residues: CATSSPGENIQYF. The rearrangement uses TRBV24-1 and TRBJ2-4, with a weak D call TRBD2 (6 bases). This CDR3 spans 13 amino acids. Looked up from germline, CDR1 is KGHDR and CDR2 is SFDVKD. Trimming pared 7 bases from V and 5 bases from J, leaving 11 bases between.

CDR3 bases: TGTGCCATCCACAGGGAGCTCGAGTCACCCCTCCACTTT. This gives the protein CAIHRELESPLHF. The rearrangement links TRBV10-3 to TRBJ1-6; perhaps TRBD1 as D (6 bases). V gave up 8 bases and J gave up 10 bases, with 15 bases separating them. The CDR3 has 13 amino acids. From germline, CDR1 is ENHRY and CDR2 SYGVKD.

The V and J genes are TRBV7-2 and TRBJ2-3; D remains ambiguous. The CDR3 runs 13 residues. The germline CDR1 and CDR2 sequences are SGHTA and FQGNSA. V lost 2 bases, J lost 2 bases, and 5 bases lay in between. CDR3: CASSLTITDTQYF. The CDR3 DNA sequence: TGTGCCAGCAGCTTAACGATCACAGATACGCAGTATTTT.

The chain is built from TRBV6-2 or TRBV6-3 and TRBJ1-5; D gene ambiguous. The CDR3 has 16 amino acids. Per the germline V gene, CDR1 is MNHEY and CDR2 is SVGEGT. Trimming left V 4 bases short and J 1 base short, with 14 bases between. The CDR3 DNA is TGTGCCAGCAGTTCTGAGGGTGTATTAAGCAATCAGCCCCAGCATTTT. The encoded protein is CASSSEGVLSNQPQHF.

V and J are TRBV27 and TRBJ2-1, with 10 bases aligning to TRBD2. After removal of 1 base from V and 6 bases from J, the junction contained 9 bases not matched to a gene. CDR1 is MNHEY, CDR2 SMNVEV, per germline (reference sequence). This CDR3 is built from 17 residues. The chain's CDR3 is CASSLLSPASGSNEQFF. As DNA, the CDR3 is TGTGCCAGCAGTTTATTGTCCCCGGCTAGCGGGAGCAATGAGCAGTTCTTC.

This chain links TRBV6-4 with TRBJ1-5; 8 positions agree with TRBD1. V shed 6 bases and J 4 bases; nucleotides not matched to a gene: 5. This CDR3 is 14 amino acids long. Germline CDR1 reads MRHNA; CDR2 reads SNTAGT. The CDR3 loop reads CASSAQGENQPQHF. The CDR3 DNA is TGTGCCAGCAGCGCACAGGGGGAGAATCAGCCCCAGCATTTT.

The chain joins TRBV7-9 to TRBJ1-6; 7 positions agree with TRBD1. The CDR3 has 15 amino acids. The V gene end was trimmed by 5 bases and the J gene end by 5 bases; junction bases not matched to a gene: 6. Germline loops: CDR1 SEHNR, CDR2 FQNEAQ (reference sequence). As DNA, the CDR3 is TGTGCCAGCAGCGCCACCGGGACAGATAATTCACCCCTCCACTTT. Its translation: CASSATGTDNSPLHF.